The 2 T cell receptor beta chains reported below all come from one sample, sequenced in a study of early T cells in non-severe SARS-CoV-2 infection. From the 5' RACE reads, TCRdb called clonotypes with MiXCR, one entry per CDR3 protein. Of 42,000 or so distinct CDR3 sequences listed, 11% are singletons. The sequencing sample was made of whole blood. These receptors originate from an adult who was a healthcare worker with PCR-confirmed SARS-CoV-2 infection or an uninfected control (not recorded which).

This clonotype turned up a few times. The genes are TRBV7-2 and TRBJ2-7; D not certain. Germline CDR1 and CDR2: SGHTA and FQGNSA. V lost 5 bases, J lost 5 bases, and 16 bases lay in between. The CDR3 sequence is 14 residues long. This chain's CDR3 is CASSAGALRDEQYF. In DNA, the CDR3 is TGTGCCAGCAGCGCCGGTGCCCTTAGGGACGAGCAGTACTTC.

The V call is TRBV5-1, the J call TRBJ2-5, with 8 bases fitting TRBD2. The CDR3 totals 14 residues. Germline CDR1 SGHRS, CDR2 YFSETQ. J lost 3 bases, V lost 0 bases, and 1 base had no gene match. The CDR3 spells CASSLVGREETQYF. The CDR3 bases are TGCGCCAGCAGCTTGGTCGGGAGGGAAGAGACCCAGTACTTC.